This T cell receptor beta chain comes out of a study of blood T cell repertoires in COVID-19 (TCRdb year 2020). Regarding the complete study: Samples from collaborators originated in the United States, Italy and Spain and spanned both the acute and convalescent phases of COVID-19. Samples were obtained from the ongoing ImmuneRACE study (first 160 participants) and from approximately 1,200 subjects provided by 6 global collaborators. The material from the prospective study consisted of cDNA or gDNA derived from T cells, B-cell-depleted T cells, or PBMCs. The repertoires were released in a freely available public database intended as a resource for research on the immune response to SARS-CoV-2. Sample metadata almost always included a de-identified subject ID, COVID-19 status, age in years and sex. Where available, HLA class I and class II types were obtained from metadata supplied by the sample provider rather than from assay-based typing. The dataset comprised deeply sampled blood TCRbeta repertoires from subjects exposed to, actively infected with, or recovered from COVID-19.

Remarks on this clone: Its binding antigen is unknown. Base qualities were left out, and no much larger clone turns up one base away.

The immunoSEQ Assay, a bias-controlled multiplex PCR, was used to amplify TCRbeta CDR3 regions from genomic DNA. As for the authors' bioinformatics: Nucleated cell counts per sample were estimated from amplification of reference gene primers within the assay. To quantify the absolute abundance of each unique TCRbeta CDR3 rearrangement, sequence reads were collapsed and filtered. For each sample, productive Simpson clonality was calculated as the square root of Simpson's diversity index over productive rearrangements. Entries here come from immuneACCESS through TCRdb and include only in-frame sequences with V and J called. Some clones fail to appear in such tables; in the studies checked, an unresolved V gene covers under half of the shortfall, and the cause of the remainder is unknown. The V and J calls and clone size were taken over from that table, and D and trimming were inferred from the DNA. Here the sample has more than 300,000 clones; about 92% occur a single time. Clones ranked in the top ten supply around 20% of the sample.

The CDR3 starts with the cysteine, ends with the phenylalanine, and has 14 residues. Left in the record is the CDR3 DNA by itself, 42 bases read in frame from the first base. CDR1 and CDR2, looked up from the germline V gene (reference sequence), are SEHNR and FQNEAQ. V is cut back by 5 bases and J by 5 bases, with 3 bases in the junction unmatched. Broader findings and caveats from the paper: The amount of clinical and demographic metadata varied by source and participant and was provided uncurated.

In the prospective study, participants were 18 to 89 years old, resided in about two dozen geographic areas of the United States, and were enrolled through a virtual design. In the prospective study, cohorts were assigned on the basis of participant-reported clinical history obtained from a screening survey and a study questionnaire. Recovered participants in ImmuneRACE Cohort 3 were defined by two consecutive negative NP/OP PCR tests, clearance by a healthcare professional, or resolution of symptoms. Each participant in the prospective study had whole blood, serum and a nasopharyngeal or oropharyngeal swab collected by mobile phlebotomists. Over a roughly 2-month period, participants in the prospective study had the option of providing additional blood draws and questionnaires. Blood samples from the prospective study were shipped frozen or at room temperature prior to DNA extraction.

This clonotype was sampled from a woman aged 25-40 years who had recovered from COVID-19. The specimen sequenced was PBMCs or T cells enriched from blood (not recorded which). The chain is made from TRBV7-9 and TRBJ1-6, with 7 bases matching TRBD1. CDR3 region: CASSRQGDNSPLHF. The DNA sequence reads TGTGCCAGCAGCCGACAGGGCGATAATTCACCCCTCCACTTT.